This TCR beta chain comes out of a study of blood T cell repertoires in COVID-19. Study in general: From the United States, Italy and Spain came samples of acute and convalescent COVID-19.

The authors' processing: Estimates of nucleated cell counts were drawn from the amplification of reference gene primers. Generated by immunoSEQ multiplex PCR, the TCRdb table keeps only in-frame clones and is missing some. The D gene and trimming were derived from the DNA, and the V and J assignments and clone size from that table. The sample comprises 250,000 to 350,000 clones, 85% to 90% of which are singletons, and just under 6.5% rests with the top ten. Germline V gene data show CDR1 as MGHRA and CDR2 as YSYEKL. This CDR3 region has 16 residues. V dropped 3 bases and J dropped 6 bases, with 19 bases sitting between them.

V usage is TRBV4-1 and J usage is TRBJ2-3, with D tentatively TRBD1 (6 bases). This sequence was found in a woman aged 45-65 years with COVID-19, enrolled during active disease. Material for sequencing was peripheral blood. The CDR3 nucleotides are TGCGCCAGCAGCCACCCCCAGGGGAGCGTCGCCGATACGCAGTATTTT. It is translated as CASSHPQGSVADTQYF.